This TCR beta chain was retrieved from a study of CD8 T cells in Susac syndrome. It was with random hexamers that about 0.45 to 1 ug RNA was reverse transcribed. The method of amplification for TCR beta CDR3 was immunoSEQ multiplex PCR, covering 54 Vbeta and 13 Jbeta. One entry per CDR3 protein, called by TCRdb with MiXCR from the immunoSEQ multiplex PCR reads. The sample lists 110,000 to 150,000 distinct CDR3 sequences, approximately 95% occurring once. This CDR3 has 13 amino acids. The CD8+ and CD4+ T cells were isolated magnetically using a negative isolation approach, whereas the TEMRA cells were enriched by FACS.

Sequences were obtained from CD8+ T cells from PBMCs. The sequence came from a human donor in good health. This chain uses TRBV21-1 with TRBJ2-1. TRBV21-1 is tagged as a pseudogene. The CDR3 nucleotides are TGTGCCAGCAGCAGACCCTTAGGGAATGAGCAGTTCTTC. Translating it yields CASSRPLGNEQFF.